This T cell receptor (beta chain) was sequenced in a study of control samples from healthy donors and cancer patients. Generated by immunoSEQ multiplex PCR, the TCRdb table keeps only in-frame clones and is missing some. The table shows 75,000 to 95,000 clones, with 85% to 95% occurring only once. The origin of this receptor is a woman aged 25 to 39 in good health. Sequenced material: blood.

In DNA form, the CDR3 reads TGTGCCAGCAGTTTAGGGTCAGATACGCAGTATTTT. This codes for CASSLGSDTQYF. The chain combines TRBV12-3 or TRBV12-4 with TRBJ2-3; no reliable D call. Trimming cost V 1 base and J 4 bases, with 3 bases left between them. The CDR3 is 12 amino acids.